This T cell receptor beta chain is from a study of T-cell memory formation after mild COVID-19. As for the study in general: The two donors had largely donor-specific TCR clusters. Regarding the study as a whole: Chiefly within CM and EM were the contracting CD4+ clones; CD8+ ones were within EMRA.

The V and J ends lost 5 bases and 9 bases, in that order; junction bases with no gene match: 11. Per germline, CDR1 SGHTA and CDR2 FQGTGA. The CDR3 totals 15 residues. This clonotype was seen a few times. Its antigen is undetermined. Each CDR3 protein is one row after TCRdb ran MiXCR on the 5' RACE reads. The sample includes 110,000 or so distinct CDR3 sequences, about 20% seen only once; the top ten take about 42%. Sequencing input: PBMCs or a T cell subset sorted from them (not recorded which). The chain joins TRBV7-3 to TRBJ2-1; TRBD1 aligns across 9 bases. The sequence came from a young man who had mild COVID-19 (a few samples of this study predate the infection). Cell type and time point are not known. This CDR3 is CASSPGTGTQGEQFF. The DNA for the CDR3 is TGTGCCAGCAGCCCTGGGACAGGGACCCAGGGTGAGCAGTTCTTC. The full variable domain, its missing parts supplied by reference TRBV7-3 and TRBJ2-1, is GAGVSQTPSNKVTEKGKYVELRCDPISGHTALYWYRQSLGQGPEFLIYFQGTGAADDSGLPNDRFFAVRPEGSVSTLKIQRTERGDSAVYLCASSPGTGTQGEQFFGPGTRLTVL.